These 9 T cell receptor beta chains share one sample of origin, sequenced in a study of cytomegalovirus exposure and HLA in healthy donors. In the PCR, 60 Vbeta and 13 Jbeta primers were used. Sequencing was performed with immunoSEQ multiplex PCR; in TCRdb, only in-frame clones are kept and a portion is missing. In the table there are 150,000 to 200,000 clones, around 83% of which are singletons. Source material: PBMCs. These TCRs come from a girl aged 2 to 9 in good health and CMV-seropositive.

This clone was counted a single time. The gene calls are TRBV7-2 and TRBJ2-5; 7 positions match TRBD2. This CDR3 comprises 15 residues. With 1 base clipped from V and 4 bases from J, the junction kept 6 bases outside the gene matches. Germline V gene data show CDR1 as SGHTA and CDR2 as FQGNSA. In DNA, the CDR3 is TGTGCCAGCAGCTTAGGGTATCGGGGGGTAGAGACCCAGTACTTC. This gives the protein CASSLGYRGVETQYF.

The chain couples TRBV21-1 to TRBJ1-3; the table names TRBD1, a call not compared with the DNA. TRBV21-1 is termed a pseudogene. The CDR3 runs to 15 residues. The CDR3 region is CASARDRGQLSTIYF. The CDR3 DNA reads as TGTGCCAGCGCACGAGACAGGGGGCAATTGAGCACCATATATTTT.

The J gene is TRBJ2-5, the V gene TRBV5-1, with a possible D match to TRBD2 (6 bases). The CDR3 is 13 amino acids. The germline V and J ends were trimmed by 5 bases and 4 bases, with 12 bases remaining between them. Germline V CDR1 and CDR2: SGHRS, YFSETQ. The CDR3 region is CASRISGRETQYF. The CDR3 DNA sequence: TGCGCCAGCAGGATTAGCGGAAGAGAGACCCAGTACTTC.

This chain connects TRBV28 to TRBJ2-7, with D uncertain. The CDR3 sequence is 14 residues long. V lost 2 bases and J lost 6, with 14 bases in between. Per germline, CDR1 MDHEN and CDR2 SYDVKM. The CDR3 here is CASSLRQKWSEQYF. CDR3 DNA sequence: TGTGCCAGCAGTTTACGCCAGAAGTGGTCCGAGCAGTACTTC.

This clone showed up just once. The chain joins TRBV4-1 to TRBJ1-3; 10 bases line up with TRBD1. CDR3 length equals 17 residues. Germline V lookup: CDR1 MGHRA, CDR2 YSYEKL. The trim removed 4 bases at V and 5 bases at J, leaving 11 bases unmatched. For the CDR3, the DNA is TGCGCCAGCAGCCGGGGGCCCGGGACAGGGGAACGAAACACCATATATTTT. Protein product: CASSRGPGTGERNTIYF.

This chain joins TRBV7-9 and TRBJ2-7, with D possibly being TRBD1 (6 bases). Germline V gene sequence: CDR1 SEHNR, CDR2 FQNEAQ (reference sequence). CDR3 length: 13 amino acids. CDR3 in amino acids: CALQGHHSYEQYF. The CDR3 DNA follows: TGTGCTCTGCAGGGACACCACTCCTACGAGCAGTACTTC.

V is TRBV28 and J is TRBJ1-1; no clear D gene. CDR3 length: 15 amino acids. CDR1 and CDR2 (germline): MDHEN, SYDVKM. Trimming took off 11 bases at V and 0 bases at J, with 19 bases between the two ends. In DNA form, the CDR3 reads TGTGCCCACGCCAGGACTTATACTTTGAACACTGAAGCTTTCTTT. Amino acid sequence: CAHARTYTLNTEAFF.

As concerns this clone: Other DNA sequences in the sample encode the same CDR3. V usage is TRBV6-5 and J usage is TRBJ2-1; 8 bases align to TRBD2. J lost 1 base, V lost 6 bases, and 5 bases had no gene match. The CDR3 contains 15 residues. Germline V gives CDR1 MNHEY, CDR2 SVGAGI. Written as DNA, the CDR3 is TGTGCCAGCAGAGCCAGCGGGAGTTCCTACAATGAGCAGTTCTTC. This gives the protein CASRASGSSYNEQFF.

J is TRBJ1-1 and V is TRBV30; TRBD1 agrees at 8 bases. CDR3 length equals 17 residues. Germline CDR1 is GTSNPN and CDR2 is SVGIG (reference sequence). Unmatched junction bases numbered 15, after V lost 0 bases and J lost 6 bases. The CDR3 sequence is CAWSVGGAGGAASEAFF. Here the CDR3 DNA reads TGTGCCTGGAGTGTAGGCGGGGCAGGGGGCGCCGCGTCTGAAGCTTTCTTT.